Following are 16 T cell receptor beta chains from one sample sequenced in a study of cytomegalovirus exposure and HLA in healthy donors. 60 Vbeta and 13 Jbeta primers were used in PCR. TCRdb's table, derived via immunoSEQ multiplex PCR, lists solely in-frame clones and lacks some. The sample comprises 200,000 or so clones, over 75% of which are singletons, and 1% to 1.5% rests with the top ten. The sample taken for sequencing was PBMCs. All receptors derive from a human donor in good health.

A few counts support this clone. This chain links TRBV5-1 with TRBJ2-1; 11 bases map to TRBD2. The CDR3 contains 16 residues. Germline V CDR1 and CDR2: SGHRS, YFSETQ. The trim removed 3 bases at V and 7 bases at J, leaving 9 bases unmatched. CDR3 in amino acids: CASSSSLAGGLNEQFF. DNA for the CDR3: TGCGCCAGCAGCTCTTCTCTAGCGGGAGGTCTGAATGAGCAGTTCTTC. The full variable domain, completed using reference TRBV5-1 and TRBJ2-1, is KAGVTQTPRYLIKTRGQQVTLSCSPISGHRSVSWYQQTPGQGLQFLFEYFSETQRNKGNFPGRFSGRQFSNSRSEMNVSTLELGDSALYLCASSSSLAGGLNEQFFGPGTRLTVL.

The CDR3 nucleotides are TGTGCCAGCAGCTTGGATCCCTCCACAGATACGCAGTATTTT. It translates to CASSLDPSTDTQYF. The chain is built from TRBV5-4 and TRBJ2-3; D not resolved. With 0 bases removed from V and 2 bases from J, the gap between germline ends came to 7 bases. Looked up from germline, CDR1 is SGHNT and CDR2 is YYREEE (reference sequence). The CDR3 runs to 14 residues.

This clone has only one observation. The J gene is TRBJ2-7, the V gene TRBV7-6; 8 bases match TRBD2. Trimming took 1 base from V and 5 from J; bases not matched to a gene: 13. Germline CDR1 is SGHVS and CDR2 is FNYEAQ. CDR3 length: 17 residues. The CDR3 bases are TGTGCCAGCAGCTTAGGGTACTGGGGCGGGAGGAGGAACGAGCAGTACTTC. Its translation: CASSLGYWGGRRNEQYF.

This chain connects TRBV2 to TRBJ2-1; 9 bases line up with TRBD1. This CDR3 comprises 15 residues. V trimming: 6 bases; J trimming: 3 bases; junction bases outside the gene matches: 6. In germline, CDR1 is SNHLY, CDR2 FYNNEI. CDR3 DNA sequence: TGTGCCAGCAGCCTACAGGGGGCCAGCTACAATGAGCAGTTCTTC. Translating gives CASSLQGASYNEQFF.

The CDR3 coding sequence is TGTGCCATCAACCCGGGACATCGGTCTGGGGCCAACGTCCTGACTTTC. Protein sequence: CAINPGHRSGANVLTF. The J gene is TRBJ2-6, the V gene TRBV10-3; D is possibly TRBD1 (6 bases). This CDR3 region has 16 residues. The V end was cut by 7 bases, the J end by 1 base, with 14 bases between. Germline V gives CDR1 ENHRY, CDR2 SYGVKD.

CDR3 DNA sequence: TGTGCCAGCAGTTTTTCGGGAATAATGGCAGATACGCAGTATTTT. This sequence encodes CASSFSGIMADTQYF. This chain links TRBV28 with TRBJ2-3, with D possibly matching TRBD2 (5 bases). Trimming left V 3 bases short and J 4 bases short, with 14 bases between. CDR3 length equals 15 residues. Germline V gene lookup returns CDR1 MDHEN and CDR2 SYDVKM. Looking up the rest from reference TRBV28 and TRBJ2-3 gives the full variable domain: DVKVTQSSRYLVKRTGEKVFLECVQDMDHENMFWYRQDPGLGLRLIYFSYDVKMKEKGDIPEGYSVSREKKERFSLILESASTNQTSMYLCASSFSGIMADTQYFGPGTRLTVL.

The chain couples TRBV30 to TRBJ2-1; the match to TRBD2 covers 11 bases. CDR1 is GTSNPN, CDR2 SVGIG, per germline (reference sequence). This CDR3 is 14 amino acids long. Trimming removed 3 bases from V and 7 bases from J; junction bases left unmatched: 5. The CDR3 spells CAWRLAGGPNEQFF. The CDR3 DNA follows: TGTGCCTGGAGATTAGCGGGAGGGCCGAATGAGCAGTTCTTC.

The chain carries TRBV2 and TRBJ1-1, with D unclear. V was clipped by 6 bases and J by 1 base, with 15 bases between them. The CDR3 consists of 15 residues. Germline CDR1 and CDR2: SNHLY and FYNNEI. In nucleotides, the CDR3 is TGTGCCAGCAGACCGCCCTGGGCAGAGAACACTGAAGCTTTCTTT. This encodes CASRPPWAENTEAFF.

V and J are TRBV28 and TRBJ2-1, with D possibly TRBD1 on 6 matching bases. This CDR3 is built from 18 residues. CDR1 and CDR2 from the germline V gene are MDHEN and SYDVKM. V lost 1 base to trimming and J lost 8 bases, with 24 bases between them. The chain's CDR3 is CASSLSGEGITGIHEQFF. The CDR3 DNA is TGTGCCAGCAGTTTATCTGGGGAAGGGATCACAGGGATTCATGAGCAGTTCTTC.

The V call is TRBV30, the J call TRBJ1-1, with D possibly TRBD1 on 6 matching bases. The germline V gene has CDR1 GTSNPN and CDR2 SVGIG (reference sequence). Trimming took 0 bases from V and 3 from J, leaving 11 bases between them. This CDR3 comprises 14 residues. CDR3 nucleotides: TGTGCCTGGAGTGTACGTACAGGGTACACTGAAGCTTTCTTT. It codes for CAWSVRTGYTEAFF.

In DNA form, the CDR3 reads TGCAGCGTTGATACCGGGGACACAGATACGCAGTATTTT. Translated, it gives CSVDTGDTDTQYF. The V call is TRBV29-1, the J call TRBJ2-3, with D possibly TRBD2 on 5 matching bases. This CDR3 is 13 amino acids long. Per germline, CDR1 SQVTM and CDR2 ANQGSEA. V lost 3 bases and J 2 bases, leaving 9 bases between the germline ends.

The CDR3: CASLGRGRHDSGANVLTF. CDR3 DNA: TGTGCCAGTTTGGGGAGGGGGAGACACGACTCTGGGGCCAACGTCCTGACTTTC. This sequence joins TRBV19 and TRBJ2-6; maybe TRBD2 (7 bases). The CDR3 sequence is 18 residues long. Trimming cost V 8 bases and J 0 bases, with 20 bases left between them. Germline assignment: CDR1 LNHDA and CDR2 SQIVND (reference sequence). Based on the CDR3 plus reference TRBV19 and TRBJ2-6, the full variable domain is DGGITQSPKYLFRKEGQNVTLSCEQNLNHDAMYWYRQDPGQGLRLIYYSQIVNDFQKGDIAEGYSVSREKKESFPLTVTSAQKNPTAFYLCASLGRGRHDSGANVLTFGAGSRLTVL.

CDR3 nucleotide sequence: TGTGCCAGCAGTGCCGGGGGGGCGTGGGGGCCGACCTACGAGCAGTACTTC. It yields the protein CASSAGGAWGPTYEQYF. V and J are TRBV28 and TRBJ2-7; 8 nucleotides line up with TRBD2. The germline V gene encodes CDR1 MDHEN and CDR2 SYDVKM. CDR3 size: 17 residues. Trimming took 5 bases from V and 2 from J; bases not matched to a gene: 14.

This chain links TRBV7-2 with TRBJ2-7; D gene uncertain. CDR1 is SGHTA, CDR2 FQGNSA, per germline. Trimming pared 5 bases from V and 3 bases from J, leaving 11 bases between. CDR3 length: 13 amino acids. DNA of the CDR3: TGTGCCAGCAGCCCTCTCCCTAGCTACGAGCAGTACTTC. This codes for CASSPLPSYEQYF.

The CDR3 DNA sequence: TGCGCCAGCAGAGATCCCACAGCGGGAGGGTTAAATACGCAGTATTTT. Protein sequence: CASRDPTAGGLNTQYF. The genes are TRBV10-2 and TRBJ2-3; 10 nucleotides match TRBD2. The germline gives CDR1 WSHSY, CDR2 SAAADI. CDR3 length: 16 residues. The V gene end was trimmed by 6 bases and the J gene end by 7 bases; junction bases not matched to a gene: 13.

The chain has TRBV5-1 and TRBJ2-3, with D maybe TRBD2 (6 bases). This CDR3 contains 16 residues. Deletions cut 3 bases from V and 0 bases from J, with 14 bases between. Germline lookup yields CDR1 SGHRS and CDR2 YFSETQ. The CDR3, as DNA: TGCGCCAGCAGCTCCTATACCGGGGGTAGCACAGATACGCAGTATTTT. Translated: CASSSYTGGSTDTQYF.